These 18 T cell receptor beta chains were all obtained from the same sample, sequenced in a study of T cell responses to AZD1222 COVID-19 vaccine. Sequencing was performed with immunoSEQ multiplex PCR; in TCRdb, only in-frame clones are kept and a portion is missing. The sample holds about 190,000 clones; roughly 92% are singletons and the top ten take around 3.6%. Specimen: peripheral blood, collected 28 days after the second dose of the MenACWY control vaccine. All receptors come from an adult who received the MenACWY meningococcal vaccine as a control.

The chain links TRBV7-2 to TRBJ2-1; weak D call: TRBD1 (6 bases). Germline V gives CDR1 SGHTA, CDR2 FQGNSA. Trimming removed 5 bases at V and 3 bases at J, with 8 bases between. The CDR3 has 13 residues. The chain's CDR3 is CASSRDNYNEQFF. The CDR3 bases are TGTGCCAGCAGCCGGGACAACTACAATGAGCAGTTCTTC.

The V and J genes are TRBV7-9 and TRBJ1-2; D is unclear. The germline V gene encodes CDR1 SEHNR and CDR2 FQNEAQ (reference sequence). The V end lost 3 bases, the J end lost 7 bases, and 9 bases lay between the germline ends. The CDR3 sequence is 12 residues long. The CDR3 loop reads CASSFPESGYTF. In nucleotides, the CDR3 is TGTGCCAGCAGCTTTCCTGAATCTGGCTACACCTTC.

This chain uses TRBV3-1 (or the pseudogene TRBV3-2) with TRBJ2-4, with TRBD1 identical over 10 bases. Germline values: CDR1 LGHDT, CDR2 YNNKEL (reference sequence). This CDR3 comprises 18 residues. Unmatched junction bases numbered 6, after V lost 0 bases and J lost 1 base. CDR3 coding DNA: TGTGCCAGCAGCCAAGATCCGGTGGGACAGGGGGCCAAAAACATTCAGTACTTC. Its translation: CASSQDPVGQGAKNIQYF.

The rearrangement joins TRBV7-8 to TRBJ1-4; D is perhaps TRBD1 (5 bases). CDR1 and CDR2 from the germline V gene are SGHVS and FQNEAQ. The CDR3 covers 14 residues. The V gene lost 5 bases and the J gene lost 7 bases, with 14 bases spanning the gap. Here the CDR3 reads CASSPQGTGEKLFF. For the CDR3, the DNA is TGTGCCAGCAGCCCTCAGGGAACAGGTGAAAAACTGTTTTTT.

The chain joins TRBV6-1 to TRBJ1-2; D gene unclear. Trimming removed 1 base from V and 8 bases from J, with 11 bases in between. CDR1 MNHNS and CDR2 SASEGT come from the germline V gene. CDR3 size: 13 residues. Here the CDR3 reads CASSEEALLGYTF. CDR3 in DNA: TGTGCCAGCAGTGAAGAGGCTTTACTGGGCTACACCTTC.

The chain employs TRBV10-3 and TRBJ1-5; 7 bases fit TRBD1. The CDR3 length is 13 residues. V was clipped by 6 bases and J by 4 bases; unmatched bases: 3. Looked up from germline, CDR1 is ENHRY and CDR2 is SYGVKD. The CDR3 coding sequence is TGTGCCATCAGCCTACAGGGGAATCAGCCCCAGCATTTT. Protein product: CAISLQGNQPQHF.

This CDR3 reads CASSALGVSYGYTF. The CDR3 bases are TGTGCCAGCAGTGCGCTAGGGGTGAGCTATGGCTACACCTTC. The chain joins TRBV27 to TRBJ1-2; weak D call: TRBD1 (5 bases). This CDR3 is built from 14 residues. Between the trimmed V and J ends, which lost 5 bases and 4 bases, there was a span of 14 bases. Germline-derived CDR1 and CDR2 are MNHEY and SMNVEV (reference sequence).

V is TRBV19 and J is TRBJ1-6; D is possibly TRBD1 (5 bases). V lost 9 bases and J lost 4, with 13 bases in between. This CDR3 has 14 residues. CDR1 and CDR2 (germline): LNHDA, SQIVND (reference sequence). The CDR3 nucleotides read TGTGCCAGCTCTACGGGGGATTATAATTCACCCCTCCACTTT. It specifies CASSTGDYNSPLHF.

V and J are TRBV30 and TRBJ1-2; 7 positions match TRBD1. Germline V gene sequence: CDR1 GTSNPN, CDR2 SVGIG (reference sequence). V dropped 2 bases and J dropped 4; count of bases not matched to a gene: 10. The CDR3 is 15 amino acids. The CDR3 nucleotides are TGTGCCTGGAGTAAGGGACAGACCTTTACCTATGGCTACACCTTC. Its protein is CAWSKGQTFTYGYTF.

The CDR3 protein is CASSYVAGGRTDTQYF. DNA of the CDR3: TGTGCCAGCAGTTACGTAGCGGGAGGGCGAACAGATACGCAGTATTTT. V gene TRBV6-6 combines with J gene TRBJ2-3; 11 nucleotides line up with TRBD2. Germline V gene sequence: CDR1 MNHNY, CDR2 SVGAGI (reference sequence). Trimming removed 2 bases from V and 3 bases from J; junction bases left unmatched: 4. CDR3 length: 16 residues.

The J gene is TRBJ2-2, the V gene TRBV5-4; 9 bases are shared with TRBD2. This CDR3 has 20 residues. Germline V gives CDR1 SGHNT, CDR2 YYREEE (reference sequence). V dropped 4 bases and J dropped 0; count of bases not matched to a gene: 16. The CDR3 loop reads CASSPWGLAGVLSNTGELFF. In DNA form, the CDR3 reads TGTGCCAGCAGCCCATGGGGGTTAGCGGGAGTTCTCTCGAACACCGGGGAGCTGTTTTTT.

The chain has TRBV19 and TRBJ2-7, with 10 bases lining up with TRBD2. The CDR3 is 15 amino acids. V lost 5 bases, J lost 5 bases, and 9 bases stayed unmatched. The V gene's germline CDR1 is LNHDA and CDR2 SQIVND (reference sequence). CDR3 nucleotide sequence: TGTGCCAGTAGTTTCGAACTAGCGGGACAACACGAGCAGTACTTC. It encodes CASSFELAGQHEQYF.

This clone was observed once. The rearrangement links TRBV5-5 to TRBJ2-4; 7 nucleotides line up with TRBD1. In germline, CDR1 is SGHKS, CDR2 YYEKEE (reference sequence). This CDR3 region has 16 residues. J gave up 2 bases and V 0 bases, and 5 bases lay outside the gene matches. This chain's CDR3 is CASSLAEGATKNIQYF. As DNA, the CDR3 is TGTGCCAGCAGCTTGGCCGAGGGGGCAACCAAAAACATTCAGTACTTC.

V and J are TRBV7-9 and TRBJ1-5; perhaps TRBD1 as D (5 bases). Trimming took off 0 bases at V and 7 bases at J, with 7 bases between the two ends. The CDR3 runs to 13 residues. Per germline, CDR1 SEHNR and CDR2 FQNEAQ (reference sequence). CDR3 region: CASSLAQGQPQHF. CDR3 nucleotide sequence: TGTGCCAGCAGCTTAGCGCAGGGACAGCCCCAGCATTTT.

This clone was seen only once. V and J are TRBV5-4 and TRBJ1-2; the D gene is possibly TRBD1 (6 bases). The V end was cut by 0 bases, the J end by 9 bases, with 9 bases between. Germline CDR1 is SGHNT and CDR2 is YYREEE (reference sequence). The CDR3 length is 12 residues. In nucleotides, the CDR3 is TGTGCCAGCAGCTTGGGGGGGGCAAGCTACACCTTC. It encodes CASSLGGASYTF.

V and J are TRBV6-5 and TRBJ2-5, with D unresolved. V gave up 6 bases and J gave up 0 bases, with 5 bases separating them. Germline assignment: CDR1 MNHEY and CDR2 SVGAGI. The CDR3 has 12 residues. The CDR3 coding sequence is TGTGCCAGCAGGAAAAACCAAGAGACCCAGTACTTC. Protein product: CASRKNQETQYF.

This sequence joins TRBV6-5 and TRBJ1-1, with D uncertain. Germline CDR1 MNHEY, CDR2 SVGAGI. The CDR3 contains 15 residues. Trimming removed 2 bases at V and 5 bases at J, with 15 bases between. CDR3: CASSYRSVAGTEAFF. The CDR3 DNA follows: TGTGCCAGCAGTTACCGCTCCGTGGCGGGGACTGAAGCTTTCTTT.

The chain employs TRBV9 and TRBJ2-1, with 7 bases that match TRBD2. The CDR3 is made up of 17 amino acids. Losses at the gene ends were 2 bases for V and 0 bases for J; bases not matched to a gene: 8. From germline, CDR1 is SGDLS and CDR2 YYNGEE. The CDR3 region is CASSVGAGASSYNEQFF. DNA of the CDR3: TGTGCCAGCAGCGTCGGGGCGGGAGCGAGCTCCTACAATGAGCAGTTCTTC.